The 28 T cell receptor beta chains given below trace back to one sample, sequenced in a study of T cell responses to AZD1222 COVID-19 vaccine. Libraries were prepared by immunoSEQ multiplex PCR; TCRdb keeps only in-frame clonotypes and omits some of them. The sample contains about 140,000 clones, 70% to 90% of which appear only once. Sequencing was performed on peripheral blood, taken on day 0 of AZD1222 vaccination. Source of these receptors: an adult in good health.

This clone was observed a few times. This rearrangement joins TRBV4-2 to TRBJ2-7, with 8 bases aligning to TRBD2. The CDR3 is 15 amino acids. Trimming at V came to 1 base and at J to 2 bases, leaving 4 bases not matched to a gene. Germline V gene lookup returns CDR1 LGHNA and CDR2 YNFKEQ. The CDR3, as DNA: TGTGCCAGCAGCCAAGGACTAGCGTCTCCCTACGAGCAGTACTTC. This translates into CASSQGLASPYEQYF.

The chain combines TRBV11-3 with TRBJ2-2; TRBD1 agrees at 7 bases. Per the germline V gene, CDR1 is SGHNT and CDR2 is YENEEA. This CDR3 is built from 19 residues. The trim removed 8 bases at V and 1 base at J, leaving 19 bases unmatched. CDR3 DNA sequence: TGTGCCAGCGACGAAAATTACAGGGGCCCTTGGAAGAACACCGGGGAGCTGTTTTTT. Its translation is CASDENYRGPWKNTGELFF.

This clone was counted between two and nine times. The J gene is TRBJ1-3, the V gene TRBV11-2, with D possibly matching TRBD1 (5 bases). Germline loops: CDR1 SGHAT, CDR2 FQNNGV. Between the trimmed V and J ends, which lost 4 bases and 3 bases, there was a span of 13 bases. This CDR3 is built from 15 residues. The CDR3 sequence is CASSSLWGDGNTIYF. The CDR3, as DNA: TGTGCCAGCAGCTCACTATGGGGGGATGGAAACACCATATATTTT.

The chain links TRBV19 to TRBJ1-4; D unresolved. The ends were cut back, 3 bases at V and 7 bases at J, with 6 bases in the middle. Germline CDR1 LNHDA, CDR2 SQIVND (reference sequence). The CDR3 covers 12 residues. The CDR3 region is CASSMTSEKLFF. The CDR3 bases are TGTGCCAGTAGTATGACGTCTGAAAAACTGTTTTTT.

The V call is TRBV5-1, the J call TRBJ1-6; D possibly corresponds to TRBD1 (6 bases). Germline CDR1 and CDR2: SGHRS and YFSETQ. The CDR3 runs 15 residues. The germline V and J ends were trimmed by 10 bases and 9 bases, with 23 bases remaining between them. The CDR3 region is CACRLPGHHGSPLHF. CDR3 bases: TGCGCCTGTCGGCTACCGGGACACCATGGTTCACCCCTCCACTTT.

This clone was seen a few times. The rearrangement joins TRBV19 to TRBJ2-1, with 15 bases lining up with TRBD2. This CDR3 has 15 amino acids. Germline trimming cut 6 bases from V and 6 bases from J; bases unmatched to any gene: 3. The germline gives CDR1 LNHDA, CDR2 SQIVND (reference sequence). For the CDR3, the DNA is TGTGCCAGTAGCCGGACTAGCGGGAGGGCCAATGAGCAGTTCTTC. Protein product: CASSRTSGRANEQFF.

The genes are TRBV7-9 and TRBJ1-2; a weak D match, TRBD1 (5 bases). Germline CDR1 reads SEHNR; CDR2 reads FQNEAQ (reference sequence). V lost 5 bases and J lost 7, with 17 bases in between. The CDR3 has 14 amino acids. In DNA form, the CDR3 reads TGTGCCAGCAGCCCTAGGGTCGGGGGGATTGGCTACACCTTC. Protein: CASSPRVGGIGYTF.

This clone was counted a few times. This chain uses TRBV27 with TRBJ2-1; 14 nucleotides line up with TRBD2. CDR1 and CDR2 from the germline V gene are MNHEY and SMNVEV (reference sequence). J gave up 6 bases and V 1 base, and 2 bases lay outside the gene matches. The CDR3 is made up of 16 amino acids. In DNA, the CDR3 is TGTGCCAGCAGTTTATTGACTAGCGGGAGGGCCAATGAGCAGTTCTTC. It yields the protein CASSLLTSGRANEQFF.

The rearrangement links TRBV27 to TRBJ2-7, with D tentatively TRBD1 (6 bases). The germline gives CDR1 MNHEY, CDR2 SMNVEV (reference sequence). V dropped 5 bases and J dropped 0 bases, with 14 bases sitting between them. The CDR3 covers 15 residues. The CDR3 region is CASSGDIGGSYEQYF. CDR3 nucleotide sequence: TGTGCCAGCAGTGGGGACATTGGTGGCTCCTACGAGCAGTACTTC.

For the CDR3, the DNA is TGTGCCAGTAGTATAGTAAGACAGGGTCCGAGGTTGGACACTGAAGCTTTCTTT. Translated, it gives CASSIVRQGPRLDTEAFF. The genes are TRBV19 and TRBJ1-1; 7 bases map to TRBD1. The trim removed 1 base at V and 3 bases at J, leaving 14 bases unmatched. The CDR3 runs to 18 residues. The germline V gene encodes CDR1 LNHDA and CDR2 SQIVND (reference sequence).

This chain links TRBV29-1 with TRBJ2-1; TRBD2 matches at 14 bases. The trim removed 6 bases at V and 0 bases at J, leaving 7 bases unmatched. Germline values: CDR1 SQVTM, CDR2 ANQGSEA. The CDR3 has 17 amino acids. CDR3 coding DNA: TGCAGCGTCCCGGGACTAGCGGGAGTGCGCTCCTACAATGAGCAGTTCTTC. It specifies CSVPGLAGVRSYNEQFF.

This chain connects TRBV19 to TRBJ2-5; 12 nucleotides agree with TRBD2. Germline V lookup: CDR1 LNHDA, CDR2 SQIVND (reference sequence). This CDR3 has 14 residues. J lost 4 bases, V lost 4 bases, and 1 base had no gene match. For the CDR3, the DNA is TGTGCCAGTAGTACTAGCGGGGGGGGAGAGACCCAGTACTTC. Residues: CASSTSGGGETQYF.

The gene calls are TRBV5-1 and TRBJ1-1; D not resolved. Deletions cut 4 bases from V and 5 bases from J, with 18 bases between. CDR1 is SGHRS, CDR2 YFSETQ, per germline. The CDR3 covers 15 residues. The CDR3 sequence is CASSPEVTGRTEAFF. CDR3 in DNA: TGCGCCAGCAGCCCGGAGGTCACCGGACGTACTGAAGCTTTCTTT.

The chain has TRBV5-6 and TRBJ2-7, with 9 bases fitting TRBD2. The trim removed 0 bases at V and 7 bases at J, leaving 11 bases unmatched. Germline-derived CDR1 and CDR2 are SGHDT and YYEEEE. The length of the CDR3 is 16 residues. The CDR3 is CASSLEVSGRSGEQYF. CDR3 DNA: TGTGCCAGCAGCTTGGAGGTTAGCGGGAGATCTGGAGAGCAGTACTTC.

The V and J genes are TRBV24-1 and TRBJ2-7; 7 nucleotides line up with TRBD1. V trimming: 4 bases; J trimming: 2 bases; junction bases outside the gene matches: 7. The CDR3 length is 15 residues. In germline, CDR1 is KGHDR, CDR2 SFDVKD. The CDR3 reads CATSEGWTGAYEQYF. The CDR3 nucleotides are TGTGCCACCAGTGAGGGTTGGACAGGCGCCTACGAGCAGTACTTC.

The chain uses TRBV2 and TRBJ1-3; D gene ambiguous. CDR1 is SNHLY, CDR2 FYNNEI, per germline. This CDR3 spans 14 amino acids. V was cut by 4 bases and J by 0 bases, with 7 bases left in between. In nucleotides, the CDR3 is TGTGCCAGCAGTGGTCTTTACTCTGGAAACACCATATATTTT. As protein: CASSGLYSGNTIYF.

Details on this clone: The identical CDR3 is also encoded by other nucleotide sequences in the sample. The chain is built from TRBV5-1 and TRBJ1-1; tentative D call: TRBD1 (5 bases). V lost 7 bases and J 7 bases, leaving 14 bases between the germline ends. The CDR3 consists of 12 residues. In germline, CDR1 is SGHRS, CDR2 YFSETQ. CDR3 amino acids: CASSPGGSEAFF. The CDR3 bases are TGCGCCAGCTCCCCCGGGGGGAGTGAAGCTTTCTTT.

The table lists this clone with a count of one. V gene TRBV10-3 combines with J gene TRBJ1-5, with 11 bases fitting TRBD1. CDR1 and CDR2 (germline): ENHRY, SYGVKD. CDR3 size: 15 residues. The V segment lost 5 bases and the J segment 6 bases; nucleotides outside the gene matches: 6. Written as DNA, the CDR3 is TGTGCCATCAGTCAGGACAGGGGGCAAGGTCAGCCCCAGCATTTT. The encoded protein is CAISQDRGQGQPQHF.

This sequence joins TRBV6-5 and TRBJ1-1; maybe TRBD1 (5 bases). Germline-derived CDR1 and CDR2 are MNHEY and SVGAGI. Between the trimmed V and J ends, which lost 7 bases and 0 bases, there was a span of 9 bases. The CDR3 is 13 residues long. The CDR3: CASIWGMNTEAFF. CDR3 coding DNA: TGTGCCAGCATTTGGGGGATGAACACTGAAGCTTTCTTT.

A note on this clone: Other nucleotide sequences from this sample produce the same CDR3. CDR3 nucleotides: TGTGCCAGCAGCGTAGGGGGTTATAGCAATCAGCCCCAGCATTTT. Amino acid sequence: CASSVGGYSNQPQHF. The V and J genes are TRBV9 and TRBJ1-5; the D is unclear. Trimming removed 0 bases at V and 0 bases at J, with 7 bases between. This CDR3 is built from 15 residues. Germline lookup yields CDR1 SGDLS and CDR2 YYNGEE.

This chain connects TRBV19 to TRBJ1-2, with unresolved D. Per the germline V gene, CDR1 is LNHDA and CDR2 is SQIVND (reference sequence). V lost 6 bases and J 7 bases, leaving 12 bases between the germline ends. The CDR3 runs 12 residues. The CDR3 reads CASSNLNGGYTF. The CDR3 DNA is TGTGCCAGTAGCAACCTTAATGGTGGCTACACCTTC.

The chain employs TRBV28 and TRBJ1-2; D remains ambiguous. With 3 bases removed from V and 9 bases from J, the gap between germline ends came to 17 bases. Germline V gives CDR1 MDHEN, CDR2 SYDVKM. There are 14 residues in the CDR3. The CDR3, as DNA: TGTGCCAGCAGTTTTGGCCGACCTGCCGGTAGCTACACCTTC. Amino acids: CASSFGRPAGSYTF.

V usage is TRBV20-1 and J usage is TRBJ2-2, with D tentatively TRBD2 (6 bases). The CDR3 contains 14 residues. V was clipped by 3 bases and J by 0 bases, with 8 bases between them. From germline, CDR1 is DFQATT and CDR2 SNEGSKA (reference sequence). CDR3: CSASSGTNTGELFF. CDR3 bases: TGCAGTGCTAGTAGCGGAACGAACACCGGGGAGCTGTTTTTT.

Only one count was recorded for this clone. This sequence joins TRBV2 and TRBJ2-7; TRBD2 agrees at 11 bases. The CDR3 loop spans 15 amino acids. V shed 4 bases and J 1 base; nucleotides not matched to a gene: 3. Germline loops: CDR1 SNHLY, CDR2 FYNNEI. CDR3 protein: CASSATSGTSYEQYF. CDR3 sequence (DNA): TGTGCCAGCAGTGCGACTAGCGGGACTTCCTACGAGCAGTACTTC.

The V and J genes are TRBV11-3 and TRBJ2-7; D is undetermined. Germline V gives CDR1 SGHNT, CDR2 YENEEA. V was clipped by 2 bases and J by 4 bases, with 9 bases between them. The CDR3 has 13 amino acids. The CDR3 DNA follows: TGTGCCAGCAGCTTACGGGTGCTATACGAGCAGTACTTC. Its translation: CASSLRVLYEQYF.

This sequence joins TRBV28 and TRBJ1-2; TRBD1 might be the D (5 bases). V was shortened by 6 bases and J by 4 bases, with 18 bases between the two germline ends. CDR3 size: 15 residues. In germline, CDR1 is MDHEN, CDR2 SYDVKM. CDR3 loop: CASRPTPDNFYGYTF. The CDR3 DNA reads TGTGCCAGCAGACCAACCCCGGACAATTTCTATGGCTACACCTTC.

The chain couples TRBV19 to TRBJ1-2; maybe TRBD1 (5 bases). V shed 3 bases and J shed 6 bases, with 17 bases lying between them. The CDR3 is 15 residues long. Germline V lookup: CDR1 LNHDA, CDR2 SQIVND (reference sequence). The CDR3 protein is CASSILTPGQHGYTF. In DNA, the CDR3 is TGTGCCAGTAGTATCCTGACCCCGGGGCAGCATGGCTACACCTTC.

The gene calls are TRBV12-3 or TRBV12-4 and TRBJ2-1; 11 bases map to TRBD1. Trimming cost V 6 bases and J 9 bases; bases outside gene matches: 4. This CDR3 region has 13 residues. The CDR3 region has the DNA TGTGCCAGCAGACGCGGGACAGGGGGTGAGCAGTTCTTC. Translation gives CASRRGTGGEQFF.